The T cell receptor beta chain under discussion was sequenced for a study of patients and donors after allogeneic stem cell transplantation. TCRdb called the RT-PCR reads again in MiXCR, with one record for every CDR3 protein. The data show around 150,000 distinct CDR3 sequences, roughly two fifths seen once. This clonotype turned up a few times. Sequencing was performed on blood, either unsorted or a sorted T cell fraction (not recorded which). The source is a human donor who was either an allogeneic HSCT recipient or a stem cell or donor lymphocyte infusion donor (not recorded which). It is not recorded whose cells these are; they may come from a transplant donor.

In DNA form, the CDR3 reads TGCAGTGCCTGGGACAGGGGGCTGGATGAAGCTTTCTTT. Translating it yields CSAWDRGLDEAFF. The chain couples TRBV20-1 to TRBJ1-1, with 12 positions matching TRBD1. V shed 6 bases, J shed 7 bases, and the junction held 6 bases outside the gene matches. CDR3 length equals 13 residues. CDR1 DFQATT and CDR2 SNEGSKA come from the germline V gene (reference sequence).